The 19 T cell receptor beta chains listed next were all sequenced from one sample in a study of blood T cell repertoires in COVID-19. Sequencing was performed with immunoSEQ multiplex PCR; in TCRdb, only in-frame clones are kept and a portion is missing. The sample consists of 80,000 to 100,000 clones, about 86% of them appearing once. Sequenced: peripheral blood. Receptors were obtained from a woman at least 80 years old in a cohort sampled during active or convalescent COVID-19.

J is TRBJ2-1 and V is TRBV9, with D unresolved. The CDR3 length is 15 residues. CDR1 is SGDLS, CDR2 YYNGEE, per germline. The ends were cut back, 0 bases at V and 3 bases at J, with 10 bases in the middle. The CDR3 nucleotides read TGTGCCAGCAGCGTAGGAGACCCAGGCTACAATGAGCAGTTCTTC. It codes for CASSVGDPGYNEQFF.

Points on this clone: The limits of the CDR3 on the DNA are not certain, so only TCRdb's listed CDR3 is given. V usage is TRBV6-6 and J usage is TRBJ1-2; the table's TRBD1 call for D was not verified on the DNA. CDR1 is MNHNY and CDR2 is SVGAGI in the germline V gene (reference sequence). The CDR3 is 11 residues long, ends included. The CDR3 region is CASSSSTGSAF.

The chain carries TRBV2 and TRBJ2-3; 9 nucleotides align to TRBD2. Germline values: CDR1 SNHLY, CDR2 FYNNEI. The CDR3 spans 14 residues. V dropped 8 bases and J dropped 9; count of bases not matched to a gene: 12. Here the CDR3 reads CASEGVAGVSTQYF. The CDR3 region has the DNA TGTGCCAGCGAGGGAGTAGCGGGAGTAAGCACGCAGTATTTT.

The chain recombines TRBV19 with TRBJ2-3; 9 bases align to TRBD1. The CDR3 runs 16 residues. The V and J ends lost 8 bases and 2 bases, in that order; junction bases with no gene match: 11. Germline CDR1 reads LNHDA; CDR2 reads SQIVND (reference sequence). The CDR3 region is CASADGQGRTTDTQYF. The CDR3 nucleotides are TGTGCCAGTGCGGACGGACAGGGGCGAACCACAGATACGCAGTATTTT.

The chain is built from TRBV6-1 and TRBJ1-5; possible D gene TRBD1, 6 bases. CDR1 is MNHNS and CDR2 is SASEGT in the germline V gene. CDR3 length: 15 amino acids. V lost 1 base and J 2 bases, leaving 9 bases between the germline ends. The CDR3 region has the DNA TGTGCCAGCAGTGAAGGGAGGACAGGCAATCAGCCCCAGCATTTT. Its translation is CASSEGRTGNQPQHF.

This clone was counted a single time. The CDR3 DNA sequence: TGTGCCAGCAGTGGGGGCAGGTACACAGATACGCAGTATTTT. It specifies CASSGGRYTDTQYF. The chain is built from TRBV2 and TRBJ2-3; D possibly corresponds to TRBD1 (5 bases). Trimming stripped 4 bases from V and 2 bases from J, with 10 bases between. Germline V gene lookup returns CDR1 SNHLY and CDR2 FYNNEI. This CDR3 has 14 residues.

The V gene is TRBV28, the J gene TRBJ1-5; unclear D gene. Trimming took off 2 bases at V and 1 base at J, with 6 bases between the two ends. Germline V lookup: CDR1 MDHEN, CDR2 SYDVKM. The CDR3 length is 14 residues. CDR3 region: CASSLEQSNQPQHF. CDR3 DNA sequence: TGTGCCAGCAGTTTAGAACAGAGCAATCAGCCCCAGCATTTT. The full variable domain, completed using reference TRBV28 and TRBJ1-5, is DVKVTQSSRYLVKRTGEKVFLECVQDMDHENMFWYRQDPGLGLRLIYFSYDVKMKEKGDIPEGYSVSREKKERFSLILESASTNQTSMYLCASSLEQSNQPQHFGDGTRLSIL.

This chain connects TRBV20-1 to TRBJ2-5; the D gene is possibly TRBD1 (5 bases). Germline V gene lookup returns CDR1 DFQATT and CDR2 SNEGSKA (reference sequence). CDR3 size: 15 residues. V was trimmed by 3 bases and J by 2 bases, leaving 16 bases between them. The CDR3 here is CSASTVGHLQETQYF. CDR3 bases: TGCAGTGCTAGTACAGTCGGACATCTGCAAGAGACCCAGTACTTC.

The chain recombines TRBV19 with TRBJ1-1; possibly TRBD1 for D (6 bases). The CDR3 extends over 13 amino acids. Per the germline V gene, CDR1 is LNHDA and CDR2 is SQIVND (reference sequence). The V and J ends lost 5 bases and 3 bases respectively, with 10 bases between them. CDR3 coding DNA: TGTGCCAGTAGTCTCTACAGGGACACTGAAGCTTTCTTT. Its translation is CASSLYRDTEAFF.

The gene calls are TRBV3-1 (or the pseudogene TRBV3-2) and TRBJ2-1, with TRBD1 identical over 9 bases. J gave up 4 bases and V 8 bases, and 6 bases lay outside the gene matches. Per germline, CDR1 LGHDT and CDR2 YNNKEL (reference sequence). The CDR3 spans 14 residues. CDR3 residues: CASSQGANYNEQFF. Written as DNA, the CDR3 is TGTGCCAGCTCACAGGGGGCCAATTACAATGAGCAGTTCTTC.

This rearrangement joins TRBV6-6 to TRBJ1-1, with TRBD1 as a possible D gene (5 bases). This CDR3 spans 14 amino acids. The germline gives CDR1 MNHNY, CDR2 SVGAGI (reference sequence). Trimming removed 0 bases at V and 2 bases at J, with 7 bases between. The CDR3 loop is CASSYSGANTEAFF. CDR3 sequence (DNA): TGTGCCAGCAGTTACTCAGGGGCTAACACTGAAGCTTTCTTT.

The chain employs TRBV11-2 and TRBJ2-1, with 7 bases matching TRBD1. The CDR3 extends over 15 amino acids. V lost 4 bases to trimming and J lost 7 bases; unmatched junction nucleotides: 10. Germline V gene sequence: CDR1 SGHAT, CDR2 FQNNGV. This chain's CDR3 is CASSSLRGRGNEQFF. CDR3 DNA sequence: TGTGCCAGCAGCTCTCTTAGGGGGCGCGGGAATGAGCAGTTCTTC.

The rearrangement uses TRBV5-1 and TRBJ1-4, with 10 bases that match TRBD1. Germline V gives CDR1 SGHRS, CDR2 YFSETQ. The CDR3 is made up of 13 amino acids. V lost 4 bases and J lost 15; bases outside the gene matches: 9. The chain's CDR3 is CASSPRQGALMFF. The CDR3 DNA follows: TGCGCCAGCAGCCCGCGACAGGGGGCCCTAATGTTTTTT.

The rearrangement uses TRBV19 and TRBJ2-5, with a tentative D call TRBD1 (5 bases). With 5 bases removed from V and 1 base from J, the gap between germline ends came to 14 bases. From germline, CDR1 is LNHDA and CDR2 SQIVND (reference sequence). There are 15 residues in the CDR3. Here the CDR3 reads CASSSGHYPQETQYF. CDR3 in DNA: TGTGCCAGTAGTTCAGGACACTACCCCCAAGAGACCCAGTACTTC.

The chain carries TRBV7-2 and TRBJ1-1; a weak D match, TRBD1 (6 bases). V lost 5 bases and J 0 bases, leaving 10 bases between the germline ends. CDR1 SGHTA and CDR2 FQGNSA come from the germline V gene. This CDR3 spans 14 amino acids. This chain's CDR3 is CASSRWTVNTEAFF. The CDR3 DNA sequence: TGTGCCAGCAGCCGTTGGACAGTGAACACTGAAGCTTTCTTT.

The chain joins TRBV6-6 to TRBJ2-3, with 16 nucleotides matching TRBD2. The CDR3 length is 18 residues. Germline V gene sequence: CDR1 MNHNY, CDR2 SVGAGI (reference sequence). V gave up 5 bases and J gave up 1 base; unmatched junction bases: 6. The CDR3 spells CASSPGLAGGPGTDTQYF. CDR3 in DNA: TGTGCCAGCAGTCCGGGACTAGCGGGAGGGCCGGGCACAGATACGCAGTATTTT.

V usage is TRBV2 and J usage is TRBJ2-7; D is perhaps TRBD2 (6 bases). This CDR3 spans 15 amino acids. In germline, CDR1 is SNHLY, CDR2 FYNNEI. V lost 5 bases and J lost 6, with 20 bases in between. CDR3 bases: TGTGCCAGCAGTCCTCTTGGGACTGCCAGCGCCGAGCAGTACTTC. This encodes CASSPLGTASAEQYF.

The CDR3 reads CASSSPLYPGELFF. The CDR3 DNA sequence: TGTGCCAGCAGTTCCCCCTTATATCCCGGGGAGCTGTTTTTT. J is TRBJ2-2 and V is TRBV27; unclear D gene. The ends were cut back, 4 bases at V and 6 bases at J, with 12 bases in the middle. The CDR3 spans 14 residues. Germline V gives CDR1 MNHEY, CDR2 SMNVEV (reference sequence).

For the CDR3, the DNA is TGTGCCAGTAGTATAGGGAAAGGGGCCGGAAACACCATATATTTT. It encodes CASSIGKGAGNTIYF. This sequence joins TRBV19 and TRBJ1-3; TRBD1 is a possible D gene (5 bases). CDR3 size: 15 residues. From germline, CDR1 is LNHDA and CDR2 SQIVND (reference sequence). V dropped 1 base and J dropped 4 bases, with 11 bases sitting between them. Together with reference TRBV19 and TRBJ1-3, the CDR3 gives the full variable domain: DGGITQSPKYLFRKEGQNVTLSCEQNLNHDAMYWYRQDPGQGLRLIYYSQIVNDFQKGDIAEGYSVSREKKESFPLTVTSAQKNPTAFYLCASSIGKGAGNTIYFGEGSWLTVV.